These 32 T cell receptor beta chains were sequenced from one sample in a study of T cells in Graves' hyperthyroidism and ophthalmopathy. Regions amplified from RNA transcripts were the TCR beta CDR3 regions. Primed by the HTBI set, a first-round RT-PCR was run on the TCR CDR3. TCRdb re-analysed the multiplex PCR reads in MiXCR, keeping a single row per CDR3 protein. The sample has approximately 640,000 distinct CDR3 sequences; 15% to 20% are singletons. The sample comprised blood. The receptors stem from a woman in her 30s with Graves' hyperthyroidism.

This clonotype has at least ten counts. J is TRBJ1-1 and V is TRBV29-1; D unclear. There are 13 residues in the CDR3. V was pared by 3 bases and J by 1 base, with 9 bases between. The germline gives CDR1 SQVTM, CDR2 ANQGSEA. The CDR3 loop reads CSVEQSPNTEAFF. The CDR3 DNA reads TGCAGCGTTGAGCAGTCACCGAACACTGAAGCTTTCTTT.

This clonotype was observed many times. V is TRBV28 and J is TRBJ1-2, with 8 bases fitting TRBD1. V lost 7 bases to trimming and J lost 8 bases; unmatched junction nucleotides: 12. Germline V gene data show CDR1 as MDHEN and CDR2 as SYDVKM. The CDR3 sequence is 14 residues long. CDR3 protein: CASTGRGQALGYTF. Here the CDR3 DNA reads TGTGCCAGCACCGGAAGGGGACAGGCGTTAGGCTACACCTTC.

This clonotype was seen ten or more times. The chain is built from TRBV7-8 and TRBJ2-3, with TRBD1 identical over 10 bases. Looked up from germline, CDR1 is SGHVS and CDR2 is FQNEAQ. With 5 bases clipped from V and 5 bases from J, the junction kept 10 bases outside the gene matches. The CDR3 length is 16 residues. Here the CDR3 DNA reads TGTGCCAGCAGCCCGACGGGACAGGGGTCGATAGATACGCAGTATTTT. Translation: CASSPTGQGSIDTQYF.

This clonotype was recorded many times. The gene calls are TRBV6-5 and TRBJ1-1; TRBD1 is a possible D gene (6 bases). The CDR3 has 17 amino acids. The V gene lost 0 bases and the J gene lost 0 bases, with 14 bases spanning the gap. Germline V gene lookup returns CDR1 MNHEY and CDR2 SVGAGI. CDR3 DNA sequence: TGTGCCAGCAGTTACTCCCGGACAGCTTCCATGAACACTGAAGCTTTCTTT. This translates into CASSYSRTASMNTEAFF.

This clonotype was detected many times. V is TRBV28 and J is TRBJ1-3, with 7 nucleotides matching TRBD1. The germline V gene encodes CDR1 MDHEN and CDR2 SYDVKM. The CDR3 is made up of 14 amino acids. Unmatched junction bases numbered 3, after V lost 6 bases and J lost 1 base. The chain's CDR3 is CASRNRGSGNTIYF. CDR3 nucleotides: TGTGCCAGCAGAAACAGGGGTTCTGGAAACACCATATATTTT. The full variable domain, in which reference TRBV28 and TRBJ1-3 provide the parts outside the CDR3, is DVKVTQSSRYLVKRTGEKVFLECVQDMDHENMFWYRQDPGLGLRLIYFSYDVKMKEKGDIPEGYSVSREKKERFSLILESASTNQTSMYLCASRNRGSGNTIYFGEGSWLTVV.

The chain carries TRBV25-1 and TRBJ2-7; 8 nucleotides line up with TRBD1. Germline values: CDR1 MGHDK, CDR2 SYGVNS. J gave up 9 bases and V 7 bases, and 2 bases lay outside the gene matches. This CDR3 is 10 amino acids long. DNA of the CDR3: TGTGCCAGCAAGGGACAGGCGCAGTACTTC. It codes for CASKGQAQYF.

J is TRBJ1-1 and V is TRBV12-3 or TRBV12-4; tentative D call: TRBD1 (6 bases). Trimming removed 6 bases at V and 12 bases at J, with 17 bases between. This CDR3 has 12 amino acids. The chain's CDR3 is CASSPDRFLTFF. CDR3 coding DNA: TGTGCCAGCAGCCCCGACAGGTTTTTAACTTTCTTT.

In this sample, this clonotype turned up many times. The genes are TRBV7-3 and TRBJ2-6; 12 bases fit TRBD2. CDR3 size: 18 residues. The germline gives CDR1 SGHTA, CDR2 FQGTGA. Losses at the gene ends were 5 bases for V and 2 bases for J; bases not matched to a gene: 7. DNA of the CDR3: TGTGCCAGCAGCCAGGCGACTAGCGGGAGTACTGGGGCCAACGTCCTGACTTTC. Its protein is CASSQATSGSTGANVLTF. Filled out from reference TRBV7-3 and TRBJ2-6, the complete variable domain reads GAGVSQTPSNKVTEKGKYVELRCDPISGHTALYWYRQSLGQGPEFLIYFQGTGAADDSGLPNDRFFAVRPEGSVSTLKIQRTERGDSAVYLCASSQATSGSTGANVLTFGAGSRLTVL.

This clonotype was counted only a few times. The chain recombines TRBV6-5 with TRBJ2-6; D gene ambiguous. The CDR3 contains 16 residues. Trimming pared 7 bases from V and 0 bases from J, leaving 13 bases between. CDR1 is MNHEY and CDR2 is SVGAGI in the germline V gene. CDR3 coding DNA: TGTGCCAGCACCCGACTCAGTAACTCTGGGGCCAACGTCCTGACTTTC. Translating gives CASTRLSNSGANVLTF.

This clonotype was detected many times. The gene calls are TRBV20-1 and TRBJ2-1, with 9 nucleotides matching TRBD2. CDR1 and CDR2 from the germline V gene are DFQATT and SNEGSKA (reference sequence). There are 16 residues in the CDR3. Trimming at V came to 1 base and at J to 5 bases, leaving 9 bases not matched to a gene. CDR3 DNA sequence: TGCAGTGCTAGAGGGCTAGCGGGACGCGTCGACAATGAGCAGTTCTTC. This gives the protein CSARGLAGRVDNEQFF.

This clonotype was observed many times. The J gene is TRBJ2-7, the V gene TRBV24-1, with a tentative D call TRBD1 (5 bases). V dropped 3 bases and J dropped 2 bases, with 7 bases sitting between them. Germline V lookup: CDR1 KGHDR, CDR2 SFDVKD. The CDR3 is 13 residues long. The CDR3 region is CATSDGAAYEQYF. DNA of the CDR3: TGTGCCACCAGTGATGGGGCAGCCTACGAGCAGTACTTC.

Regarding this clonotype: This may be a read error: a much more frequent sequence differs by one nucleotide. The genes are TRBV5-1 and TRBJ2-3, with D uncertain. There are 16 residues in the CDR3. Trimming stripped 0 bases from V and 10 bases from J, with 21 bases between. Germline assignment: CDR1 SGHRS and CDR2 YFSETQ. The CDR3 DNA reads as TGCGCCAGCAGCTTGGCCGACCCATATTTAGCCGATGCGCAGTATTTT. Its translation is CASSLADPYLADAQYF.

The V and J genes are TRBV7-9 and TRBJ1-3; D gene unclear. CDR3 length equals 17 residues. The germline V gene has CDR1 SEHNR and CDR2 FQNEAQ (reference sequence). V was trimmed by 4 bases and J by 4 bases, leaving 20 bases between them. The CDR3 loop is CASSSALPGPEGNTIYF. Written as DNA, the CDR3 is TGTGCCAGCAGCTCAGCTCTGCCCGGACCGGAAGGAAACACCATATATTTT.

This clonotype was counted ten times or more. The rearrangement uses TRBV6-1 and TRBJ2-7; maybe TRBD2 (5 bases). This CDR3 spans 14 amino acids. Trimming pared 7 bases from V and 7 bases from J, leaving 20 bases between. Germline CDR1 and CDR2: MNHNS and SASEGT. Written as DNA, the CDR3 is TGTGCCAGCACCCCCGGGGTGGCTAGCAGTGAGCAGTACTTC. Its protein is CASTPGVASSEQYF.

This chain connects TRBV5-1 to TRBJ2-7; D is perhaps TRBD2 (6 bases). From germline, CDR1 is SGHRS and CDR2 YFSETQ. CDR3 length equals 14 residues. The ends were cut back, 3 bases at V and 6 bases at J, with 16 bases in the middle. CDR3 amino acids: CASSSVGSEGEQYF. CDR3 coding DNA: TGCGCCAGCAGCTCGGTCGGGAGCGAGGGCGAGCAGTACTTC.

The genes are TRBV29-1 and TRBJ1-1; maybe TRBD1 (6 bases). The V end lost 1 base, the J end lost 9 bases, and 12 bases lay between the germline ends. The germline gives CDR1 SQVTM, CDR2 ANQGSEA. This CDR3 is built from 12 residues. This chain's CDR3 is CSVEGGGRKAFF. DNA of the CDR3: TGCAGCGTTGAAGGGGGGGGGCGGAAAGCTTTCTTT.

The V gene is TRBV5-1, the J gene TRBJ1-1; D gene unclear. Deletions cut 4 bases from V and 1 base from J, with 11 bases between. The germline V gene has CDR1 SGHRS and CDR2 YFSETQ. CDR3 length: 14 residues. CDR3 nucleotides: TGCGCCAGCAGCATGACGGCGGGGAACACTGAAGCTTTCTTT. Translated: CASSMTAGNTEAFF.

This clonotype was recorded at least ten times. The chain has TRBV12-5 and TRBJ1-1; D is uncertain. Germline V gene data show CDR1 as LGHNT and CDR2 as FRNRAP. The CDR3 loop spans 15 amino acids. V was pared by 0 bases and J by 1 base, with 9 bases between. In nucleotides, the CDR3 is TGTGCTAGTGGTTTGGTCAGCCTTAAGAACACTGAAGCTTTCTTT. This codes for CASGLVSLKNTEAFF.

This clonotype was counted only a few times. CDR3 DNA: TGCAGTGCTAGGGAGGACGGCAATCAGCCCCAGCATTTT. It encodes CSAREDGNQPQHF. V gene TRBV20-1 combines with J gene TRBJ1-5; D unclear. The germline V gene has CDR1 DFQATT and CDR2 SNEGSKA (reference sequence). V lost 3 bases to trimming and J lost 2 bases, with 8 bases between them. The CDR3 spans 13 residues.

This clonotype was detected a few times. This chain joins TRBV19 and TRBJ2-1; 9 bases map to TRBD2. Germline V CDR1 and CDR2: LNHDA, SQIVND (reference sequence). V dropped 5 bases and J dropped 8; count of bases not matched to a gene: 10. The CDR3 is made up of 15 amino acids. The CDR3 loop is CASSVDQAGGYEQFF. In nucleotides, the CDR3 is TGTGCCAGTAGTGTCGATCAAGCGGGAGGCTATGAGCAGTTCTTC.

The sample holds many counts of this clonotype. The gene calls are TRBV6-1 and TRBJ1-1; D perhaps matches TRBD1 (6 bases). V gave up 6 bases and J gave up 4 bases, with 21 bases separating them. Germline CDR1 and CDR2: MNHNS and SASEGT. CDR3 size: 16 residues. CDR3 loop: CASRHSQGRVGTEAFF. CDR3 coding DNA: TGTGCCAGCAGACACTCACAGGGTCGGGTGGGCACTGAAGCTTTCTTT.

This clonotype was seen a handful of times. This chain joins TRBV12-3 or TRBV12-4 and TRBJ1-4; 7 nucleotides line up with TRBD1. There are 14 residues in the CDR3. Losses at the gene ends were 5 bases for V and 10 bases for J; bases not matched to a gene: 10. The CDR3 DNA follows: TGTGCCAGCAGTCCCGGACAGGCCTTAAGAAAACTGTTTTTT. Protein: CASSPGQALRKLFF.

This clonotype was detected a few times. The genes are TRBV28 and TRBJ1-5, with a possible D match to TRBD1 (5 bases). From germline, CDR1 is MDHEN and CDR2 SYDVKM. CDR3 length: 16 residues. Trimming left V 5 bases short and J 0 bases short, with 14 bases between. CDR3 sequence: CASSAGTPYSNQPQHF. The CDR3, as DNA: TGTGCCAGCAGTGCCGGGACTCCCTATAGCAATCAGCCCCAGCATTTT.

This clonotype was recorded many times. The CDR3 DNA reads TGTGCCAGTTTAAGATCCCGGGGCGATAGCTCCTACAATGAGCAGTTCTTC. Translating gives CASLRSRGDSSYNEQFF. J is TRBJ2-1 and V is TRBV2, with D perhaps matching TRBD1 or TRBD2 (5 bases each). This CDR3 is 17 amino acids long. The V end was cut by 9 bases, the J end by 0 bases, with 21 bases between. In germline, CDR1 is SNHLY, CDR2 FYNNEI.

The CDR3 loop is CSAALRGGNYGYTF. For the CDR3, the DNA is TGCAGTGCCGCCCTGCGAGGGGGGAACTATGGCTACACCTTC. The rearrangement links TRBV20-1 to TRBJ1-2, with a possible D match to TRBD1 (6 bases). Germline V gene sequence: CDR1 DFQATT, CDR2 SNEGSKA (reference sequence). The CDR3 covers 14 residues. The ends were cut back, 6 bases at V and 2 bases at J, with 16 bases in the middle.

This clonotype was counted ten times or more. The V gene is TRBV7-9, the J gene TRBJ2-7; unclear D gene. The CDR3 has 14 amino acids. Trimming shortened V by 6 bases and J by 2 bases, and 14 bases separated the two germline ends. Germline loops: CDR1 SEHNR, CDR2 FQNEAQ (reference sequence). DNA for the CDR3: TGTGCCAGCAGATCCTATTACCCTCCCTACGAGCAGTACTTC. It translates to CASRSYYPPYEQYF.

Turning to this clonotype: A read error may explain this, as a much larger clone is one base away. Since the CDR3 does not end with the conserved phenylalanine or tryptophan, this likely comes from a read error. This CDR3 is CASSPQGAYEQYL. In DNA, the CDR3 is TGTGCCAGCAGCCCTCAGGGGGCCTACGAGCAGTACCTC. This chain connects TRBV13 to TRBJ2-7, with 7 bases lining up with TRBD1. The CDR3 covers 13 residues. Germline loops: CDR1 PRHDT, CDR2 FYEKMQ (reference sequence). The V gene end was trimmed by 5 bases and the J gene end by 2 bases; junction bases not matched to a gene: 3.

In this sample, this clonotype turned up many times. The gene calls are TRBV12-3 or TRBV12-4 and TRBJ2-7, with 11 positions matching TRBD1. The CDR3 is 13 amino acids. V lost 5 bases and J lost 7; bases outside the gene matches: 4. The CDR3 nucleotides are TGTGCCAGCAGTCCCGGGACAGGGGGAGAGCAGTACTTC. It specifies CASSPGTGGEQYF.

This clonotype was detected many times. J is TRBJ1-1 and V is TRBV7-9; unclear D gene. The ends were cut back, 2 bases at V and 0 bases at J, with 7 bases in the middle. Germline V lookup: CDR1 SEHNR, CDR2 FQNEAQ (reference sequence). The CDR3 sequence is 14 residues long. The CDR3 region has the DNA TGTGCCAGCAGCTTACACAGCTTGAACACTGAAGCTTTCTTT. This gives the protein CASSLHSLNTEAFF.

This clonotype was observed a few times. This sequence joins TRBV3-1 and TRBJ2-7, with D perhaps given as TRBD1 or TRBD2 (5 bases each). The CDR3 is 14 amino acids. Germline V gives CDR1 LGHDT, CDR2 YNNKEL (reference sequence). Trimming took 4 bases from V and 2 from J, leaving 12 bases between them. The CDR3 sequence is CASSPGPSTYEQYF. In DNA form, the CDR3 reads TGTGCCAGCAGCCCGGGACCTAGCACCTACGAGCAGTACTTC.

This clonotype was detected ten times or more. J is TRBJ1-1 and V is TRBV11-3, with D possibly TRBD1 on 5 matching bases. The CDR3 runs 14 residues. CDR1 is SGHNT and CDR2 is YENEEA in the germline V gene. Trimming stripped 5 bases from V and 9 bases from J, with 19 bases between. The chain's CDR3 is CASSPMRAGRQAFF. CDR3 in DNA: TGTGCCAGCAGCCCAATGCGCGCAGGGCGTCAAGCTTTCTTT.

This chain links TRBV5-1 with TRBJ1-5; 7 bases map to TRBD1. Trimming took 1 base from V and 3 from J; bases not matched to a gene: 4. The germline gives CDR1 SGHRS, CDR2 YFSETQ. This CDR3 spans 15 amino acids. The CDR3 loop reads CASSLTGADNQPQHF. In nucleotides, the CDR3 is TGCGCCAGCAGCTTGACAGGGGCCGACAATCAGCCCCAGCATTTT.